This T cell receptor (beta chain) was identified during a study of cytomegalovirus exposure and HLA in healthy donors. Donors likely had unrecorded immune exposures despite being nominally healthy when sampled. In the case of this clone: Its cognate antigen is unknown.

Notes on the study in general: A prior analysis recorded that most TCR beta V segments were productive about 90% or about 30% of the time.

Amplification used 60 Vbeta primers and 13 Jbeta primers. Profiled with immunoSEQ multiplex PCR; TCRdb holds only in-frame clones, not every one. The sample lists 100,000 to 140,000 clones; around 80% were seen once. Germline CDR1 and CDR2: SGHVS and FNYEAQ. Trimming took off 3 bases at V and 2 bases at J, with 12 bases between the two ends. This CDR3 is built from 15 residues. The sequence was collected from a man aged 30 to 39 in good health and CMV-seropositive. The sequencing input was PBMCs. V and J are TRBV7-6 and TRBJ2-3; weak D call: TRBD1 (6 bases). CDR3 DNA: TGTGCCAGCAGCTTCCAGACAGGACCCACAGATACGCAGTATTTT. Translation: CASSFQTGPTDTQYF.